This T cell receptor (beta chain) was documented in a study of OX40 agonist ivuxolimab in advanced cancers. Study-level background: An agonistic anti-OX40 (CD134) antibody, ivuxolimab, was used to treat the patients.

Sequencing used immunoSEQ multiplex PCR; TCRdb keeps in-frame clones, though not all of them. The sample shows 61,000 or so clones, 85% to 90% of them seen only once. The CDR3 runs 14 residues. Looked up from germline, CDR1 is MGHRA and CDR2 is YSYEKL. V gave up 1 base and J gave up 0 bases, with 4 bases separating them. Sequencing was performed on CD4+ or CD8+ T cells sorted from blood, taken in a trial of the OX40 agonist ivuxolimab. The rearrangement joins TRBV4-1 to TRBJ1-3, with D unclear. This clonotype originated in an adult with an advanced solid tumor such as melanoma, head and neck, liver or kidney cancer. The CDR3 DNA sequence: TGCGCCAGCAGCCAAGTAGTCTCTGGAAACACCATATATTTT. Translated, it gives CASSQVVSGNTIYF.